This T cell receptor beta chain was captured in a study of early stage breast cancer tumors. V dropped 10 bases and J dropped 4 bases, with 13 bases sitting between them. The CDR3 totals 12 residues. Germline loops: CDR1 LNHDA, CDR2 SQIVND (reference sequence). The assay was immunoSEQ multiplex PCR, and TCRdb's table has in-frame clones only and misses some. The sample holds about 36,000 clones, 65% to 75% seen once. General study points: Most shared enriched TCRB sequences were commonly generated ones. Tumor and normal breast were distinguished via blood comparison in 14 of 16 patients.

Of note for this clone: What it binds is unknown. Other DNA sequences of this sample code for an identical CDR3.

The clonotype originates from a person between 55 and 70 years old with breast cancer. Material: blood. V is TRBV19 and J is TRBJ2-5; TRBD2 is a possible D gene (5 bases). This chain's CDR3 is CATRQAGETQYF. The CDR3 nucleotides read TGTGCCACCCGGCAGGCGGGAGAGACCCAGTACTTC.